A selection of T cell receptor beta chains follows, all from one sample in a study of blood T cell repertoires in COVID-19. Produced via immunoSEQ multiplex PCR; TCRdb's table is partial and in-frame only. The sample includes 290,000 or so clones, 75% to 95% of them seen just once. The specimen sequenced was PBMCs or T cells enriched from blood (not recorded which). Receptors were obtained from a woman aged 30 to 39 who had recovered from COVID-19. Each CDR3 is given with its conserved first and last residue. D genes are given only for firm matches. A row's size may be missing; if present it is once, few, many or a size class.

NA	TRBV2	15	TRBJ1-5	NA	TGTGCCAGCCGGCGGGGGGAGCATAGCAATCAGCCCCAGCATTTT	CASRRGEHSNQPQHF
TRBD1	TRBV6-5	15	TRBJ1-1	NA	TGTGCCAGCAATATTAACAGGGGAGATAGGACTGAAGCTTTCTTT	CASNINRGDRTEAFF
NA	TRBV7-2	14	TRBJ1-5	NA	TGTGCCAGCAGCAAGGACAGTAGCAATCAGCCCCAGCATTTT	CASSKDSSNQPQHF
TRBD2	TRBV30	14	TRBJ2-3	NA	TGTGCCTGGAGTCGTAGCGGGAGCACAGATACGCAGTATTTT	CAWSRSGSTDTQYF
NA	TRBV27	15	TRBJ1-5	NA	TGTGCCAGCAGTTTTGAGGGTGGTTGGAATCAGCCCCAGCATTTT	CASSFEGGWNQPQHF
NA	TRBV6-5	15	TRBJ2-7	NA	TGTGCCAGCAGTTACTCGGGAGCCACCTTCTACGAGCAGTACTTC	CASSYSGATFYEQYF
TRBD1	TRBV6-1	16	TRBJ2-1	NA	TGTGCCAGCAGTGATGCGACAGGGGGCGGATATAATGAGCAGTTCTTC	CASSDATGGGYNEQFF
NA	TRBV18	13	TRBJ1-1	once	TGTGCCAGCTCTCGTCAGGGGATGGCTGAAGCTTTCTTT	CASSRQGMAEAFF
NA	TRBV3-1/TRBV3-2	16	TRBJ1-3	NA	TGTGCCAGCAGCTCCGGCGCAGGCCACTCTGGAAACACCATATATTTT	CASSSGAGHSGNTIYF
NA	TRBV2	15	TRBJ2-5	NA	TGTGCCAGCAGTGAAGTAGGGGTTGCGCGTGAGACCCAGTACTTC	CASSEVGVARETQYF
NA	TRBV5-1	14	TRBJ1-1	NA	TGCGCCAGCAGCAGGCTAGGGCAGGGACTTGAAGCTTTCTTT	CASSRLGQGLEAFF
NA	TRBV5-6	13	TRBJ1-5	NA	TGTGCCAGCAGCCCCGGGAGTGATCAGCCCCAGCATTTT	CASSPGSDQPQHF
TRBD1	TRBV2	16	TRBJ1-5	NA	TGTGCCAGCCAGAGCCAGAGGGGGCGATACGATCAGCCCCAGCATTTT	CASQSQRGRYDQPQHF
NA	TRBV6-5	15	TRBJ1-1	NA	TGTGCCAGCAAGCGAACAGGAAGGTCGGACACTGAAGCTTTCTTT	CASKRTGRSDTEAFF
NA	TRBV7-9	15	TRBJ2-2	NA	TGTGCCAGCAGCTTATCACTAGGAGGCACCGGGGAGCTGTTTTTT	CASSLSLGGTGELFF
TRBD2	TRBV28	14	TRBJ2-7	NA	TGTGCCAGCAGCCGGACTAGGATGGTCTACGAGCAGTACTTC	CASSRTRMVYEQYF
NA	TRBV6-6	13	TRBJ2-7	NA	TGTGCCAGCAGTTACCTAGGGGGATACGAGCAGTACTTC	CASSYLGGYEQYF
NA	TRBV28	16	TRBJ2-3	NA	TGTGCCAGCAGTCCCCCGACAGGCTTGTCGGCAGATACGCAGTATTTT	CASSPPTGLSADTQYF
NA	TRBV4-3	16	TRBJ1-2	NA	TGCGCCAGCAGCCAAGATGGGAGGGCCCACCACTATGGCTACACCTTC	CASSQDGRAHHYGYTF
NA	TRBV7-6	15	TRBJ2-3	NA	TGTGCCAGCAGCCCTCTTGCGGGGCACACAGATACGCAGTATTTT	CASSPLAGHTDTQYF
TRBD1	TRBV29-1	17	TRBJ1-2	NA	TGCAGCGTTCCAATAGCACCTCCGGGACAGGGCGACTATGGCTACACCTTC	CSVPIAPPGQGDYGYTF
NA	TRBV5-1	16	TRBJ1-2	NA	TGCGCCAGCAGCTTTCCGATAATCGGGATTAACTATGGCTACACCTTC	CASSFPIIGINYGYTF
NA	TRBV24-1	16	TRBJ2-3	NA	TGTGCCACCAGTGATAGAGCGGCCCCTAACACAGATACGCAGTATTTT	CATSDRAAPNTDTQYF
NA	TRBV10-3	11	TRBJ2-7	NA	TGTGCCATCAGTTTGGACACACAGCAGTACTTC	CAISLDTQQYF
NA	TRBV7-9	15	TRBJ2-4	NA	TGTGCCAGCAGCTTGAGGACATCATCGCAAAACATTCAGTACTTC	CASSLRTSSQNIQYF
NA	TRBV18	15	TRBJ1-4	NA	TGTGCCAGCTCACCGCAGGGTGCAACTAATGAAAAACTGTTTTTT	CASSPQGATNEKLFF
NA	TRBV28	13	TRBJ2-2	NA	TGTGCCAGCCTCCAGCGGAACACCGGGGAGCTGTTTTTT	CASLQRNTGELFF
NA	TRBV6-6	15	TRBJ1-1	NA	TGTGCCAGCAGTTACTCTGCAGGGGCCAGGACTGAAGCTTTCTTT	CASSYSAGARTEAFF
TRBD2	TRBV7-9	15	TRBJ2-7	NA	TGTGCCAGCAGCTTAGCGCCTAGCGGGATGTACGAGCAGTACTTC	CASSLAPSGMYEQYF